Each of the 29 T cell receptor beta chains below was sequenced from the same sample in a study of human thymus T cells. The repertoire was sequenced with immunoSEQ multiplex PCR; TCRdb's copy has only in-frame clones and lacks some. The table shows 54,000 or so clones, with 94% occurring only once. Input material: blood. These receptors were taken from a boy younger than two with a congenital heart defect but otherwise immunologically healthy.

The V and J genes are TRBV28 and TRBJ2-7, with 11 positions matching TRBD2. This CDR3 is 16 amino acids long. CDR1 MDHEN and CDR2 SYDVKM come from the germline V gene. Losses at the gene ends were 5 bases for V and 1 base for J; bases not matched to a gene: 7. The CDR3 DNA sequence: TGTGCCAGCAGTCCCTGGACTAGCGGGCCTTCCTACGAGCAGTACTTC. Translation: CASSPWTSGPSYEQYF.

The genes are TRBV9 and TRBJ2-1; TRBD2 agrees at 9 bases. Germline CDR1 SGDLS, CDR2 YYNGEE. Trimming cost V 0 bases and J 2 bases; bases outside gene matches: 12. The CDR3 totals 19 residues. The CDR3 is CASSVVPFVGGGAYNEQFF. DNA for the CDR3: TGTGCCAGCAGCGTAGTCCCTTTCGTAGGCGGGGGGGCCTACAATGAGCAGTTCTTC.

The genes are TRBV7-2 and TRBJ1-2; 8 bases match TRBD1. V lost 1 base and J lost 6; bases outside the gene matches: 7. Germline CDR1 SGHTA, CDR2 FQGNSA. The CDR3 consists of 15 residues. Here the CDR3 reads CASSLGSGGSDGYTF. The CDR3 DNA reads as TGTGCCAGCAGCTTAGGATCAGGGGGCTCCGATGGCTACACCTTC.

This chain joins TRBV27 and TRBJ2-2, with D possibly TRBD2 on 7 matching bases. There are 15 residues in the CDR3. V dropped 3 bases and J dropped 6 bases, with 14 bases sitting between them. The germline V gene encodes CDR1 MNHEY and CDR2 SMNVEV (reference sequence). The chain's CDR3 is CASSFRGAPPGELFF. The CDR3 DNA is TGTGCCAGCAGTTTTCGGGGGGCCCCCCCCGGGGAGCTGTTTTTT.

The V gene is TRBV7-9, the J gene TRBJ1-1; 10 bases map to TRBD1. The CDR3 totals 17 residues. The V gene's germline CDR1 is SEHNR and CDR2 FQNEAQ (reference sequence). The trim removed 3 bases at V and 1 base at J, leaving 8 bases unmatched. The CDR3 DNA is TGTGCCAGCAGCTTTGTGGACAGGGGGGCTGGGAACACTGAAGCTTTCTTT. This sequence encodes CASSFVDRGAGNTEAFF.

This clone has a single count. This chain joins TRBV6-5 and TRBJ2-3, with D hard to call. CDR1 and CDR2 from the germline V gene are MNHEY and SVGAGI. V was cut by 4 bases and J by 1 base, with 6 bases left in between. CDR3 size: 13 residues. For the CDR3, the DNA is TGTGCCAGCAGTTGGGATGGCACAGATACGCAGTATTTT. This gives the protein CASSWDGTDTQYF.

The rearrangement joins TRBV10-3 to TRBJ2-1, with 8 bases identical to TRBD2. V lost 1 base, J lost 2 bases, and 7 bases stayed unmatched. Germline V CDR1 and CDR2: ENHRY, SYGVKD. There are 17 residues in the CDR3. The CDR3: CAISEYVSGAPYNEQFF. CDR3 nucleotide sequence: TGTGCCATCAGTGAGTATGTTAGCGGGGCCCCCTACAATGAGCAGTTCTTC.

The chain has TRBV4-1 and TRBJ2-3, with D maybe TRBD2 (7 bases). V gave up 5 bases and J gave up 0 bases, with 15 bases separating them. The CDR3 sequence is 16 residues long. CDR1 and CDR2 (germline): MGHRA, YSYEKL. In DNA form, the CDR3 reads TGCGCCAGCAGCAATACGGCGGGGGCTAGCACAGATACGCAGTATTTT. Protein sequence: CASSNTAGASTDTQYF.

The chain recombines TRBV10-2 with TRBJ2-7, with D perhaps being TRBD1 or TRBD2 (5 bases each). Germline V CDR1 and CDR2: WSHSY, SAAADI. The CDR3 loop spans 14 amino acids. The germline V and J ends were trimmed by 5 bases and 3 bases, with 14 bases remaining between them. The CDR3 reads CASSTGTLVYEQYF. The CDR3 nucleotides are TGCGCCAGCAGTACCGGGACCTTGGTCTACGAGCAGTACTTC.

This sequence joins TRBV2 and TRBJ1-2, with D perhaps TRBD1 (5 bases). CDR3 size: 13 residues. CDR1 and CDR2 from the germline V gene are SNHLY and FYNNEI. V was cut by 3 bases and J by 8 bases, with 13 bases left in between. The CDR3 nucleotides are TGTGCCAGCAGTGAGGGGCCCCTCCGAGGCTACACCTTC. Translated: CASSEGPLRGYTF.

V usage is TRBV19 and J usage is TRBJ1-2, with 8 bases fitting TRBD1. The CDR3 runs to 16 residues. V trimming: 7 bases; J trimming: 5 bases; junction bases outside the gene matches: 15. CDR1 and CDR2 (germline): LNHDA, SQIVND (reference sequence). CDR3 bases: TGTGCCAGTACCCTAGCAGGGACAGGCCTATTTTATGGCTACACCTTC. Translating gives CASTLAGTGLFYGYTF.

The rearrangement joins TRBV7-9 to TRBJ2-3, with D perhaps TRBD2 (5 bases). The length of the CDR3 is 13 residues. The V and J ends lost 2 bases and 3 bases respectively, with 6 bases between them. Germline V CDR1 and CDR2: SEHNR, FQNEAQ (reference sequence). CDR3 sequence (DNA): TGTGCCAGCAGCTTATCGGGGACAGATACGCAGTATTTT. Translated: CASSLSGTDTQYF.

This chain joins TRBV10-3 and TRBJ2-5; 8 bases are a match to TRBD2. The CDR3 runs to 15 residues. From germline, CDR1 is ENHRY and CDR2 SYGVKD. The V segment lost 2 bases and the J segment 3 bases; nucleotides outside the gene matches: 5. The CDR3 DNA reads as TGTGCCATCAGTGAGCGGGGGGGATTTGAAGAGACCCAGTACTTC. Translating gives CAISERGGFEETQYF.

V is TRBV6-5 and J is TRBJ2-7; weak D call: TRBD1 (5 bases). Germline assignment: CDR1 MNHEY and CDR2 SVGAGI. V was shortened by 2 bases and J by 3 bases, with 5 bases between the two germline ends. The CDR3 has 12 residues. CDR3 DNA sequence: TGTGCCAGCAGTTACGACAGCTACGAGCAGTACTTC. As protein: CASSYDSYEQYF.

In nucleotides, the CDR3 is TGCGCCAGCAGCCCGGGACTAGCGGGAGGGTTAGCCAAAAACATTCAGTACTTC. This codes for CASSPGLAGGLAKNIQYF. The chain uses TRBV4-1 and TRBJ2-4; 16 bases align to TRBD2. The CDR3 contains 18 residues. J gave up 0 bases and V 4 bases, and 3 bases lay outside the gene matches. CDR1 MGHRA and CDR2 YSYEKL come from the germline V gene.

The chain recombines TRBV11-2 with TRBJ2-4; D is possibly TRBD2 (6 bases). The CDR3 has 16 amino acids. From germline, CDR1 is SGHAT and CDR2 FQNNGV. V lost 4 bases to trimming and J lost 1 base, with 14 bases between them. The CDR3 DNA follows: TGTGCCAGCAGCTGGGGACTCTTGGTGGCCAAAAACATTCAGTACTTC. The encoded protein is CASSWGLLVAKNIQYF.

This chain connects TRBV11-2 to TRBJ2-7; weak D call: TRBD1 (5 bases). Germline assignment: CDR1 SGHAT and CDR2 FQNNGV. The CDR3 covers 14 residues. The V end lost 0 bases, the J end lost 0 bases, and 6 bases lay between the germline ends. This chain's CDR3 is CASSLDDSSYEQYF. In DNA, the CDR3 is TGTGCCAGCAGCTTAGATGACAGCTCCTACGAGCAGTACTTC.

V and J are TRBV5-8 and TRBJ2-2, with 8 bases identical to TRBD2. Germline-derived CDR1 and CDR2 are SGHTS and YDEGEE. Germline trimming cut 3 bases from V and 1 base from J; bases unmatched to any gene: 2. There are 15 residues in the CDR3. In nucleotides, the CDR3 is TGTGCCAGCAGCTCGGGGGGGTTGAACACCGGGGAGCTGTTTTTT. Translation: CASSSGGLNTGELFF. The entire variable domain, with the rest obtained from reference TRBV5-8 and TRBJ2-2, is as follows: EAGVTQSPTHLIKTRGQQATLRCSPISGHTSVYWYQQALGLGLQFLLWYDEGEERNRGNFPPRFSGRQFPNYSSELNVNALELEDSALYLCASSSGGLNTGELFFGEGSRLTVL.

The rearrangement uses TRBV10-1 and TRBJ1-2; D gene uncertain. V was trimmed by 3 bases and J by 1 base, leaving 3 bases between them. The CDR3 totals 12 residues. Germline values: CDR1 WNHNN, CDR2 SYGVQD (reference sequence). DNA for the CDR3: TGCGCCAGCAGTGACAATAACTATGGCTACACCTTC. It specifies CASSDNNYGYTF.

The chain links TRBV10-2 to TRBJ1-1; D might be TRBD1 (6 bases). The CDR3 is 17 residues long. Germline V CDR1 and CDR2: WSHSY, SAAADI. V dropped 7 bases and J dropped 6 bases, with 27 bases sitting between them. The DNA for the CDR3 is TGCGCCAGCAAAAAGAGCCAGGACAGTAGTTGGGGGGCTGAAGCTTTCTTT. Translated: CASKKSQDSSWGAEAFF.

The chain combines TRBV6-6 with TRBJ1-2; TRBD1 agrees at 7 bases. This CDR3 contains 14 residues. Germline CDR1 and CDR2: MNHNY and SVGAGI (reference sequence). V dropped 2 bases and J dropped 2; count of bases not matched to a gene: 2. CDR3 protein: CASSYRDRNYGYTF. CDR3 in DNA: TGTGCCAGCAGTTACCGGGACAGAAACTATGGCTACACCTTC.

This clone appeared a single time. CDR3 nucleotides: TGTGCCAGCAGCTTAGCGGGAAGTCTTTATGAGCAGTTCTTC. It yields the protein CASSLAGSLYEQFF. V gene TRBV7-2 combines with J gene TRBJ2-1, with D uncertain. The CDR3 length is 14 residues. V was clipped by 0 bases and J by 8 bases, with 11 bases between them. Per the germline V gene, CDR1 is SGHTA and CDR2 is FQGNSA.

Here the CDR3 reads CASSYGTGVNSPLHF. The CDR3 DNA reads TGTGCCAGCAGTTATGGGACAGGGGTAAATTCACCCCTCCACTTT. V gene TRBV27 combines with J gene TRBJ1-6; TRBD1 matches 10 bases. J lost 7 bases, V lost 4 bases, and 4 bases had no gene match. The CDR3 length is 15 residues. Germline V gene lookup returns CDR1 MNHEY and CDR2 SMNVEV (reference sequence).

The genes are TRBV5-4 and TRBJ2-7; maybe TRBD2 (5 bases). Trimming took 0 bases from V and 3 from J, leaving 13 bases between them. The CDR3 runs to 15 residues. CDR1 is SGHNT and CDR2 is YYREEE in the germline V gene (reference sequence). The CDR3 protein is CASSLGGSQNYEQYF. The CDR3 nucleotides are TGTGCCAGCAGCTTGGGCGGGTCACAGAACTACGAGCAGTACTTC.

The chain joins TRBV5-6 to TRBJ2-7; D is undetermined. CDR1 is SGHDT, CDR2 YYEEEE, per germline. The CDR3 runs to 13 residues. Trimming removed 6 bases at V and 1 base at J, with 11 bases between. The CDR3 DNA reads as TGTGCCAGCACCCTGGGCCGGTCCTACGAGCAGTACTTC. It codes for CASTLGRSYEQYF.

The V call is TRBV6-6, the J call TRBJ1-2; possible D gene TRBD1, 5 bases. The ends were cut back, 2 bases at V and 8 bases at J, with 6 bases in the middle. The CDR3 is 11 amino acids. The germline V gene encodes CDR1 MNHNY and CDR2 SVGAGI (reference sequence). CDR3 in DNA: TGTGCCAGCAGTTACGGGGGAGGCTACACCTTC. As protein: CASSYGGGYTF.

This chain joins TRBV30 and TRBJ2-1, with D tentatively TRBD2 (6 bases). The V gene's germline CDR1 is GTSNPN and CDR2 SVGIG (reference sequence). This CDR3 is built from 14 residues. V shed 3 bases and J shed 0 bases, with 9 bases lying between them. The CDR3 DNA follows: TGTGCCTGGAGCGGGGGTCACTCCTACAATGAGCAGTTCTTC. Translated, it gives CAWSGGHSYNEQFF.

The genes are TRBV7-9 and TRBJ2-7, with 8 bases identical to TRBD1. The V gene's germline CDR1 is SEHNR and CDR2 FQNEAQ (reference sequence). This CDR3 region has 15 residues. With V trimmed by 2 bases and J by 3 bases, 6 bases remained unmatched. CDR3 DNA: TGTGCCAGCAGCTTAATCAGGACAGGGAACTACGAGCAGTACTTC. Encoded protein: CASSLIRTGNYEQYF.

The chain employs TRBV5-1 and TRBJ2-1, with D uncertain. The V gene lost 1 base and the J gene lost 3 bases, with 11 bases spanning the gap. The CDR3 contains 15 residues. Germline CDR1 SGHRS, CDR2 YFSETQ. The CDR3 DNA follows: TGCGCCAGCAGCTTGACCGAAAAACTCTACAATGAGCAGTTCTTC. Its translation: CASSLTEKLYNEQFF.